The clone carrying this T cell receptor beta chain has a count of ten or more. This entry belongs to a study of T-cell reconstitution after alpha-beta-depleted transplantation in children. Preparation of the TCRbeta library involved a method that used unique molecular identifiers. MiXCR, run by TCRdb on the PCR reads, gives a single entry per CDR3 protein. Of some 200,000 distinct CDR3 sequences in the sample, around 9.5% are singletons; the top ten hold over 5%. The material was PBMCs from the stem cell graft donor, obtained from the stem cell graft. The TCR was taken from a human donor who donated a stem cell graft to a child with acute lymphoblastic leukemia.

CDR3 nucleotides: TGCGCCAGCACTGGAGGGGACAGGGCATCACCCCTCCACTTT. The encoded protein is CASTGGDRASPLHF. The V and J genes are TRBV5-1 and TRBJ1-6, with TRBD1 identical over 9 bases. Trimming took 6 bases from V and 10 from J; bases not matched to a gene: 8. The CDR3 is 14 residues long. Germline V gene lookup returns CDR1 SGHRS and CDR2 YFSETQ.